Listed here are 13 T cell receptor beta chains from one sample, sequenced in a study of identical twins. Using its own MiXCR run on the 5' RACE reads, TCRdb lists one record per CDR3 protein. The sample consists of approximately 890,000 distinct CDR3 sequences, 10% to 15% of them appearing once. A further study also used this sample, focusing on yellow fever vaccine responses in identical twins.

Sequencing used PBMCs. These receptors were collected from a woman between 18 and 29 years old in good health.

This clonotype was observed many times. The V gene is TRBV3-1, the J gene TRBJ2-7, with D perhaps matching TRBD2 (6 bases). The CDR3 is made up of 14 amino acids. Germline values: CDR1 LGHDT, CDR2 YNNKEL (reference sequence). V was cut by 4 bases and J by 0 bases, with 10 bases left in between. CDR3 sequence: CASSPGLFSYEQYF. The CDR3 nucleotides are TGTGCCAGCAGCCCTGGACTATTCTCCTACGAGCAGTACTTC.

V usage is TRBV29-1 and J usage is TRBJ2-3, with TRBD2 matching 8 bases. The J segment lost 2 bases and the V segment lost 7 bases, leaving 5 bases of the junction unmatched. The CDR3 sequence is 13 residues long. CDR1 is SQVTM, CDR2 ANQGSEA, per germline. The CDR3 sequence is CSAGTRLTDTQYF. CDR3 coding DNA: TGCAGCGCCGGGACTAGGCTCACAGATACGCAGTATTTT.

The V call is TRBV20-1, the J call TRBJ2-1; 8 nucleotides align to TRBD2. V lost 5 bases, J lost 3 bases, and 6 bases stayed unmatched. The V gene's germline CDR1 is DFQATT and CDR2 SNEGSKA (reference sequence). The CDR3 spans 14 residues. Here the CDR3 DNA reads TGCAGTGCTTCCCCGGGACTAGGCTACAATGAGCAGTTCTTC. Protein sequence: CSASPGLGYNEQFF.

This clonotype came up a few times. V usage is TRBV28 and J usage is TRBJ2-4; possibly TRBD1 or TRBD2 for D (5 bases each). The CDR3 totals 16 residues. Trimming took off 3 bases at V and 8 bases at J, with 20 bases between the two ends. Looked up from germline, CDR1 is MDHEN and CDR2 is SYDVKM. The CDR3, as DNA: TGTGCCAGCAGTTTCCGGGACCGAGGGCTCCCTTACATTCAGTACTTC. It codes for CASSFRDRGLPYIQYF.

J is TRBJ2-3 and V is TRBV5-1, with D perhaps TRBD2 (5 bases). The V and J ends lost 6 bases and 1 base respectively, with 12 bases between them. The V gene's germline CDR1 is SGHRS and CDR2 YFSETQ. The CDR3 runs to 14 residues. The CDR3 loop is CASNDPRGTDTQYF. The CDR3 DNA follows: TGCGCCAGCAACGACCCGAGGGGCACAGATACGCAGTATTTT.

The J gene is TRBJ2-7, the V gene TRBV12-5, with D unresolved. CDR1 is LGHNT, CDR2 FRNRAP, per germline. Trimming left V 3 bases short and J 1 base short, with 7 bases between. The CDR3 contains 13 residues. CDR3 DNA: TGTGCTAGTGGTTTAGGGCGGTCCTACGAGCAGTACTTC. Translated: CASGLGRSYEQYF.

CDR3 in amino acids: CASSPTQALNTEAFF. In DNA form, the CDR3 reads TGCGCCAGCAGCCCAACCCAAGCGCTAAACACTGAAGCTTTCTTT. The gene calls are TRBV5-1 and TRBJ1-1, with D unclear. The CDR3 totals 15 residues. Germline CDR1 SGHRS, CDR2 YFSETQ. V lost 4 bases, J lost 2 bases, and 15 bases lay in between. Based on the CDR3 plus reference TRBV5-1 and TRBJ1-1, the full variable domain is KAGVTQTPRYLIKTRGQQVTLSCSPISGHRSVSWYQQTPGQGLQFLFEYFSETQRNKGNFPGRFSGRQFSNSRSEMNVSTLELGDSALYLCASSPTQALNTEAFFGQGTRLTVV.

This clonotype was seen ten or more times. V and J are TRBV24-1 and TRBJ2-7; 10 nucleotides match TRBD1. This CDR3 contains 14 residues. CDR1 and CDR2 (germline): KGHDR, SFDVKD. V gave up 3 bases and J gave up 4 bases; unmatched junction bases: 2. The CDR3 DNA reads as TGTGCCACCAGTGATCCGGGACAGGGGTACGAGCAGTACTTC. Its translation: CATSDPGQGYEQYF.

This clonotype was seen a few times. The chain couples TRBV28 to TRBJ2-1; D is perhaps TRBD2 (5 bases). This CDR3 has 15 amino acids. Looked up from germline, CDR1 is MDHEN and CDR2 is SYDVKM. Trimming left V 5 bases short and J 4 bases short, with 15 bases between. The CDR3 sequence: CASSPDLGPYNEQFF. As DNA, the CDR3 is TGTGCCAGCAGTCCGGACTTAGGACCATACAATGAGCAGTTCTTC.

The chain joins TRBV24-1 to TRBJ1-5, with TRBD1 matching over 7 bases. This CDR3 spans 16 amino acids. J was trimmed by 0 bases and V by 4 bases; bases with no gene match: 5. Germline assignment: CDR1 KGHDR and CDR2 SFDVKD. The CDR3, as DNA: TGTGCCACCAGTGAAGCAGGGGGTGGTAGCAATCAGCCCCAGCATTTT. Translating gives CATSEAGGGSNQPQHF.

This clonotype was recorded many times. This chain links TRBV24-1 with TRBJ2-5, with 9 nucleotides matching TRBD2. The CDR3 is 15 amino acids. After removal of 4 bases from V and 5 bases from J, the junction contained 7 bases not matched to a gene. Germline-derived CDR1 and CDR2 are KGHDR and SFDVKD. CDR3 bases: TGTGCCACCAGTGAATCCGGGACTAGCCGCGAGACCCAGTACTTC. Amino acid sequence: CATSESGTSRETQYF.

The chain uses TRBV6-5 and TRBJ2-5; D unclear. The CDR3 spans 12 residues. Trimming took 6 bases from V and 5 from J, leaving 10 bases between them. Germline CDR1 is MNHEY and CDR2 is SVGAGI. The CDR3 region is CASSTRGETQYF. The CDR3 nucleotides are TGTGCCAGCAGCACCCGTGGGGAGACCCAGTACTTC.

The chain combines TRBV10-3 with TRBJ2-7, with a weak D call TRBD1 (6 bases). The CDR3 extends over 16 amino acids. CDR1 is ENHRY and CDR2 is SYGVKD in the germline V gene. V was clipped by 1 base and J by 1 base, with 14 bases between them. CDR3 region: CAISEFSPGTSYEQYV. DNA of the CDR3: TGTGCCATCAGTGAGTTTAGCCCAGGGACATCCTACGAGCAGTACGTC.